This is a list of T cell receptor beta chains from one sample in a study of identical twins. Each CDR3 protein is one row after TCRdb ran MiXCR on the 5' RACE reads. The sample lists roughly 720,000 distinct CDR3 sequences, over 15% seen once, with roughly 13% in the top ten. In addition, the sample was reused for a study of T cells expressing NK-cell markers.

Sequenced sample: PBMCs. The receptors originated from a woman aged 18-30 years in good health. CDR3s include the opening cysteine and the closing phenylalanine or tryptophan. Each record gives: D gene, clone size, J gene, V gene, CDR3 protein. D genes are given only for firm matches. Size values are once, few and many counts, or a class for expanded clones, and some rows have none.

TRBD2,few,TRBJ2-5,TRBV10-3,CAMGTSGSRGETQYF
-,-,TRBJ1-5,TRBV20-1,CSAKGHSNQPQHF
TRBD1,-,TRBJ2-2,TRBV5-1,CASSIWTGGNTGELFF
-,many,TRBJ1-1,TRBV5-5,CASSLAAFNTEAFF
TRBD2,-,TRBJ2-3,TRBV9,CASSVAGGRDTQYF
-,-,TRBJ2-7,TRBV5-5,CAISPGPSPEQYF
-,-,TRBJ2-5,TRBV7-9,CASSDRASYQETQYF
-,few,TRBJ2-1,TRBV6-5,CASSYSIHGSSYNEQFF
TRBD2,few,TRBJ2-3,TRBV20-1,CSAVRGPGRGDTQYF
TRBD2,few,TRBJ2-3,TRBV6-5,CASSYSGRMVDTQYF
-,few,TRBJ1-1,TRBV12-3/TRBV12-4,CASRSGGLNTEAFF
-,-,TRBJ2-1,TRBV5-4,CASSSLGTRHNEQFF
-,-,TRBJ1-2,TRBV5-1,CASSHVTGPGYGYTF
-,-,TRBJ2-3,TRBV5-1,CASSLDLDTQYF
-,-,TRBJ2-7,TRBV29-1,CSAETSSYEQYF
TRBD2,many,TRBJ2-1,TRBV12-3/TRBV12-4,CASSPGLEPTEQFF
-,few,TRBJ2-1,TRBV5-1,CASSFGDKGDNEQFF
-,few,TRBJ1-2,TRBV12-3/TRBV12-4,CASSLPWTFRRDGYTF